The present entry profiles one TCR beta chain with its context. Its antigen is currently unknown. This sample was taken from a study of T cells after yellow fever vaccination. Study context: SMART-Seq v4 Ultra Low Input prepared the low-cell-number fractions. Findings and caveats of the study: Although the secondary response was weaker, it peaked faster, at day 5 versus 15. Of the clonotypes, a small share occurred in both CD4 and CD8 compartments.

MiXCR, run by TCRdb on the 5' RACE reads, gives a single entry per CDR3 protein. The sample records about 550,000 distinct CDR3 sequences, roughly 21% being singletons. The sequencing here drew on PBMCs, taken 15 days after the yellow fever booster vaccination. The clonotype was recovered from a man aged 30-40 years who received the YFV17D yellow fever vaccine.

The CDR3 loop is CATSDAGSNQPQHF. CDR3 DNA: TGTGCCACCAGTGATGCCGGGTCTAATCAGCCCCAGCATTTT. The genes are TRBV24-1 and TRBJ1-5; D not resolved. From germline, CDR1 is KGHDR and CDR2 SFDVKD. Trimming pared 3 bases from V and 4 bases from J, leaving 9 bases between. The CDR3 contains 14 residues.